The source of this TCR beta chain is a study of blood T cell repertoires in COVID-19. Study-level information: T cells, B-cell-depleted T cells, or PBMCs supplied cDNA or gDNA.

From germline, CDR1 is KGHDR and CDR2 SFDVKD. CDR3 length equals 16 residues. The J segment lost 5 bases and the V segment lost 5 bases, leaving 9 bases of the junction unmatched. In the original analysis: Reference gene primer amplification gave estimated nucleated cell counts. Assay: immunoSEQ multiplex PCR; the TCRdb copy retains only in-frame clones and omits some. That table gives V, J and clone size, and the DNA gave D and trimming. The sample lists some 120,000 clones; more than 75% were seen once. The chain links TRBV24-1 to TRBJ2-2; 8 positions agree with TRBD1. The clonotype was recovered from a middle-aged man with active COVID-19. Sequenced input: peripheral blood. CDR3 sequence: CATSGSGQGATGELFF. The CDR3 DNA reads as TGTGCCACCAGTGGTTCAGGACAGGGTGCGACCGGGGAGCTGTTTTTT.